The T cell receptor beta chain under discussion was sequenced for a study of shared clonotypes between healthy human individuals. Assay used: immunoSEQ multiplex PCR; TCRdb lists only in-frame clones, some missing. Of about 560,000 clones listed, roughly 72% are singletons. The V and J ends lost 5 bases and 8 bases respectively, with 7 bases between them. Germline CDR1 and CDR2: MDHEN and SYDVKM. There are 11 residues in the CDR3. This clone was detected only once. The chain has TRBV28 and TRBJ2-1, with no clear D. The TCR was taken from a woman aged 40 to 50 in good health. Some clones in this sample may be carry-over from other donors' samples. The sample was PBMCs. This CDR3 reads CASSPGYEQFF. The CDR3 DNA is TGTGCCAGCAGTCCAGGTTATGAGCAGTTCTTC.